This T cell receptor (beta chain) was captured in a study of post-analysis software for immune sequencing data. General study findings and limits: Patients carried roughly 5 TRBV segments more frequently than controls did, and TRBV5-6, TRBV5-1 and TRBV20-1 were among them.

V lost 0 bases, J lost 7 bases, and 7 bases lay in between. Germline values: CDR1 KGHSH, CDR2 LQKENI. The CDR3 length is 13 residues. There are a few counts of this clonotype. What it binds is not known. Included in the TCR beta cDNA libraries were unique molecular identifiers. TCRdb processed the PCR reads anew with MiXCR; each CDR3 protein has one entry. This sample yields about 190,000 distinct CDR3 sequences, of which 29% are seen a single time; roughly 3.5% belongs to the top ten. Sequenced: blood. The receptor was isolated from a girl aged 2-17 years with multiple sclerosis. The chain joins TRBV18 to TRBJ2-1; D ambiguous. The CDR3, as DNA: TGTGCCAGCTCACCACCAGTCGCTAATGAGCAGTTCTTC. It yields the protein CASSPPVANEQFF.